This T cell receptor beta chain was identified in a study of blood T cell repertoires in COVID-19. Study summary: Samples came from the United States, Italy and Spain, spanning acute and convalescent COVID-19. PBMCs, B-cell-depleted T cells, or T cells were the source of the cDNA or gDNA that made up the material.

This CDR3 is built from 15 residues. V was pared by 0 bases and J by 2 bases, with 12 bases between. Germline V CDR1 and CDR2: SGHRS, YFSETQ. In the authors' workflow: Amplification from reference gene primers served as the basis for estimated nucleated cell counts. Method: immunoSEQ multiplex PCR; TCRdb's copy keeps in-frame clones and lacks some. That table is the source of V, J and clone size, and D and trimming were worked out from the DNA. Here the sample spans over 600,000 clones, about 87% being singletons. The rearrangement links TRBV5-1 to TRBJ2-7; possibly TRBD2 for D (5 bases). The TCR comes from a young woman with acute or convalescent COVID-19. Sequencing was carried out using peripheral blood. The CDR3 coding sequence is TGCGCCAGCAGCTTGGAGTACGGAGGCCCCTACGAGCAGTACTTC. Translated: CASSLEYGGPYEQYF.